The clone carrying this T cell receptor (beta chain) has ten or more counts. The antigen remains undetermined. With 60 Vbeta and 13 Jbeta primers, the PCR was carried out. Generated by immunoSEQ multiplex PCR, the TCRdb table keeps only in-frame clones and is missing some. Seen here are roughly 160,000 clones, around 77% observed once, and the top ten hold 1.5% to 2%. The sample is drawn from a study of cytomegalovirus exposure and HLA in healthy donors. Overall study context: Earlier results showed roughly 120 million unique TCR beta sequences derived from approximately 170 million T cells.

Findings of the study overall: Sequencing depth across donors, presence/absence analyses assumed, was roughly uniform. Published work reported that the classifier diagnosed cytomegalovirus status with high specificity and sensitivity.

The sequence came from a woman aged 25 to 39 in good health and CMV-seronegative. The sequencing sample was made of PBMCs.

CDR3 sequence reads: CSVEGAGTGRHEQYF. DNA for the CDR3: TGCAGCGTTGAAGGGGCGGGGACAGGGAGGCACGAGCAGTACTTC. This rearrangement joins TRBV29-1 to TRBJ2-7; 9 positions match TRBD1. The V segment lost 1 base and the J segment 5 bases; nucleotides outside the gene matches: 9. The CDR3 covers 15 residues. Looked up from germline, CDR1 is SQVTM and CDR2 is ANQGSEA.